The 3 T cell receptor beta chains listed next were all sequenced from one sample in a study of cytomegalovirus exposure and HLA in healthy donors. Vbeta (60) and Jbeta (13) primers were used in the PCR. Sequencing used immunoSEQ multiplex PCR; TCRdb keeps in-frame clones, though not all of them. The sample yields approximately 100,000 clones, around 79% seen once. Sequenced: PBMCs. The receptor source for this set is a male donor in good health and CMV-seropositive.

This clone was seen a single time. This sequence joins TRBV19 and TRBJ1-2; TRBD1 aligns across 10 bases. Trimming removed 6 bases from V and 3 bases from J; junction bases left unmatched: 25. Germline CDR1 is LNHDA and CDR2 is SQIVND (reference sequence). The length of the CDR3 is 21 residues. The CDR3 here is CASRPKTGGVGGPPADYGYTF. CDR3 in DNA: TGTGCCAGTAGACCGAAGACAGGGGGCGTCGGGGGCCCCCCAGCTGACTATGGCTACACCTTC.

Only one count was recorded for this clone. V and J are TRBV9 and TRBJ2-1; unclear D gene. In germline, CDR1 is SGDLS, CDR2 YYNGEE. The CDR3 runs 16 residues. The V gene lost 4 bases and the J gene lost 0 bases, with 14 bases spanning the gap. CDR3 nucleotide sequence: TGTGCCAGCAGCTCTACGACCCGGAGCTCCTACAATGAGCAGTTCTTC. Protein: CASSSTTRSSYNEQFF.

The chain links TRBV5-6 to TRBJ1-3; 7 nucleotides align to TRBD1. The CDR3 loop spans 17 amino acids. V shed 4 bases and J 1 base; nucleotides not matched to a gene: 11. Germline assignment: CDR1 SGHDT and CDR2 YYEEEE. The CDR3 sequence: CASSPSARGRSGNTIYF. CDR3 nucleotide sequence: TGTGCCAGCAGCCCGTCGGCTAGGGGGCGGTCTGGAAACACCATATATTTT.